This entry features one T cell receptor beta chain sequence. Its target antigen remains unknown. Per-base qualities were not stored, and no clone one base away is much larger. For CDR1 and CDR2, the germline V gene lists SNHLY and FYNNEI. V gives up 4 bases and J gives up 2 bases, and the segment between their germline ends measures 27 bases. Counted from cysteine to phenylalanine, this CDR3 has 19 amino acids. Only the CDR3 portion is preserved as DNA: 57 bases, with reading frame beginning at the first base. These data originate in a study of OX40 agonist ivuxolimab in advanced cancers. With respect to the entire study: Ivuxolimab was an agonistic, fully human IgG2 monoclonal antibody directed against OX40 (CD134), a costimulatory receptor. Three dose-escalation patients achieved partial responses, one with hepatocellular carcinoma and two with cutaneous melanoma. Prior anti-PD-1, anti-PD-L1 or anti-CTLA-4 therapy was permitted, and 30% to 50% of dose-escalation patients had received checkpoint inhibitors. Intravenous ivuxolimab was administered to patients every 2 weeks at six dose levels: 0.01, 0.1, 0.3, 1.5, 3 and 10 mg/kg. The monotherapy dose-escalation portion (N ≈ 56 patients) of the phase I ivuxolimab trial is reported in the paper. In the dose-escalation cohort, more than 80% of patients were male, and the mean age was around 60 years with a range of about 23 to 79. Peripheral TCRbeta sequencing aimed to test whether ivuxolimab altered TCR sequence diversity and caused clonal T-cell expansion. Of the approximately 50 dose-escalation patients, hepatocellular carcinoma was present in approximately 20, melanoma in approximately 15, renal cell carcinoma in 9 and head and neck cancer in 9.

What the research found in general, with its limitations: At doses of 0.1 to 3.0 mg/kg, clonal expansion of both CD4+ and CD8+ blood T cells was observed from baseline to week 6. Which antigens the clonally expanded peripheral T cells were specific for was not determined. In the 0.1-3.0 mg/kg groups, partial responders had among the lowest normalized peripheral clonal expansion, particularly in CD8+ T cells. After ivuxolimab, more expanded clones were found on average in CD8+ T cells than in CD4+ T cells. Low levels of normalized T-cell clonal expansion were also seen in some patients who did not respond.

The trial excluded patients who had a history of autoimmune disease or were on systemic immunosuppression. Peripheral blood for TCR sequencing was collected from all dose cohorts at baseline, on cycle 4 day 1, and on cycle 7 day 1. The samples were taken from a phase I, first-in-human, multicenter, open-label dose-escalation trial of ivuxolimab. Adults with locally advanced or metastatic head and neck squamous cell, hepatocellular, melanoma or renal cell carcinoma were enrolled in the trial. Before TCR sequencing, CD4+ T cells and CD8+ T cells from peripheral blood were sorted into separate populations. Genomic DNA was isolated from the sorted cells so that the TCRbeta CDR3 region could be sequenced. The immunoSEQ Assay was used to sequence the TCRbeta CDR3 regions. TCRdb provides this immuneACCESS table in a form limited to in-frame rearrangements. Some clones are lacking; in checked studies, under half of them reflect an unresolved V gene, and why the rest are absent is not known. The sample table contains roughly 70,000 clones; only one count was recorded for 87% of them. The ten largest account for just over 2% of the sample.

The sequence is built from TRBV2 and TRBJ2-7; the D element might be TRBD1 or TRBD2, as each aligns at 5 bases. This sequence was found in an adult with an advanced solid tumor such as melanoma, head and neck, liver or kidney cancer. Here the sequenced sample was CD4+ or CD8+ T cells sorted from blood, taken in a trial of the OX40 agonist ivuxolimab. CDR3 region: CASSAPTGGTRDGTYEQYF. The bases read TGTGCCAGCAGTGCTCCCACTGGGGGAACCCGGGACGGGACCTACGAGCAGTACTTC.